Included here is one T cell receptor (beta chain) sequence, with context. At survey level, the immunoSEQ assay was run in its v3.0 version. Produced via immunoSEQ multiplex PCR; TCRdb's table is partial and in-frame only. In the table there are 42,000 or so clones, 85% to 90% of which are singletons. This specimen belongs to a study of long-term antiretroviral therapy in people with HIV. Germline values: CDR1 SGDLS, CDR2 YYNGEE. V gave up 0 bases and J gave up 6 bases, with 16 bases separating them. The CDR3 loop spans 16 amino acids. The receptor was derived from a woman aged 45-60 years with HIV. The sequences come from unsorted PBMCs, collected 1.2 years after starting antiretroviral therapy. This chain joins TRBV9 and TRBJ2-1; possibly TRBD2 for D (6 bases). The CDR3 reads CASSVDGSSGGNEQFF. The CDR3 DNA reads as TGTGCCAGCAGCGTAGACGGAAGTTCCGGGGGCAATGAGCAGTTCTTC.